Listed below are T cell receptor beta chains from one sample, sequenced in a study of blood T cell repertoires in COVID-19. Using immunoSEQ multiplex PCR, the repertoire was profiled, and TCRdb retains in-frame clones only, with some absent. The sample contains 150,000 to 200,000 clones, 82% of which appear only once. Sample: peripheral blood. The receptors were sampled from a woman aged 40 to 49 with COVID-19, enrolled during active disease. Each CDR3 is given with its conserved first and last residue. The D gene is left open where the match is weak. Rows may omit the clone size; those that give it use once, few, many or a size class.

V	J	size	D	DNA	CDR3
TRBV7-8	TRBJ2-7	.	TRBD1	TGTGCCAGCAGCTTAGGGACAGGCCGGGAGCAGTACTTC	CASSLGTGREQYF
TRBV7-6	TRBJ1-3	.	.	TGTGCCAGCAGCCCAGGGATGTTAAACACCATATATTTT	CASSPGMLNTIYF
TRBV21-1	TRBJ2-1	.	.	TGTGCCAGTTCAGGGAACAATGAGCAGTTCTTC	CASSGNNEQFF
TRBV15	TRBJ1-5	.	TRBD1	TGTGCCACCAGCAGAGATCGGCAGGGGGCAGGTGTTCAGCCCCAGCATTTT	CATSRDRQGAGVQPQHF
TRBV5-8	TRBJ1-2	.	TRBD1	TGTGCCAGCAGCTGGTCCGGGACAGGGGGCGACTATGGCTACACCTTC	CASSWSGTGGDYGYTF
TRBV9	TRBJ2-7	once	.	TGTGCCAGCAGCGTAACTGGGACATTATCCTACGAGCAGTACTTC	CASSVTGTLSYEQYF
TRBV7-9	TRBJ2-1	.	TRBD2	TGTGCCAGCAGCTCGCGGGGGGGGCGATCTGGTGAGCAGTTCTTC	CASSSRGGRSGEQFF
TRBV5-4	TRBJ2-1	.	TRBD2	TGTGCCAGCAGCCCAAGCGGGAGAGGGGTCAATGAGCAGTTCTTC	CASSPSGRGVNEQFF
TRBV11-2	TRBJ2-5	.	.	TGTGCCAGCAGCTTTTCTCTACAAGAGACCCAGTACTTC	CASSFSLQETQYF
TRBV7-9	TRBJ1-2	.	TRBD1	TGTGCCAGCAGTCAGACAGGGGGCGCTGGCTATGGCTACACCTTC	CASSQTGGAGYGYTF
TRBV4-2	TRBJ1-6	once	.	TGTGCCAGCAGCCAAGATATCCGTAACGGTCTCCACTTT	CASSQDIRNGLHF
TRBV7-9	TRBJ1-1	.	.	TGTGCCAGCAGCTTAGGTAAAGCTTTCTTT	CASSLGKAFF
TRBV4-1	TRBJ2-7	.	.	TGCGCCAGCAGCCAAACGGCTAGTTCGATTAACTACGAGCAGTACTTC	CASSQTASSINYEQYF
TRBV12-3/TRBV12-4	TRBJ1-1	.	.	TGTGCCAGCAGTCCCTATGTGAACACTGAAGCTTTCTTT	CASSPYVNTEAFF
TRBV11-3	TRBJ2-1	.	.	TGTGCCAGCAGCGCCGGTGCTAGCCACTCGTTTGAGCAGTTCTTC	CASSAGASHSFEQFF
TRBV10-3	TRBJ1-1	.	TRBD1	TGTGCCATCAGGGGACAGGGGGCGCGTACTGAAGCTTTCTTT	CAIRGQGARTEAFF
TRBV28	TRBJ2-1	.	TRBD2	TGTGCCAGCAGTTTATTCCCAACTAGCGGGAGTGTCAATGAGCAGTTCTTC	CASSLFPTSGSVNEQFF
TRBV7-7	TRBJ2-2	.	TRBD2	TGTGCTAGCAGCGCGAGCGGGGGCCGGGCCACCGGGGAGCTGTTTTTT	CASSASGGRATGELFF
TRBV5-6	TRBJ2-5	.	.	TGTGCCAGCAGCCCCGGGGGGCGGGGCCAAGAGACCCAGTACTTC	CASSPGGRGQETQYF
TRBV11-3	TRBJ2-3	many	.	TGTGCCAGCGCACGAACAGATTCTAGCACAGATACGCAGTATTTT	CASARTDSSTDTQYF
TRBV30	TRBJ1-1	.	.	TGTGCCTGGGAGTATACAGGGTGGGGCACTGAAGCTTTCTTT	CAWEYTGWGTEAFF
TRBV13	TRBJ1-4	once	TRBD1	TGTGCCAGCAGCCTTAACAGGGGGAGGGAAAAACTGTTTTTT	CASSLNRGREKLFF
TRBV19	TRBJ2-3	.	.	TGTGCCAGTAGTAGCGGGAGAGGGGGGAGCACAGATACGCAGTATTTT	CASSSGRGGSTDTQYF
TRBV28	TRBJ2-1	many	.	TGTGCCAGCAGTACCCTAGAGGAGCAGTTCTTC	CASSTLEEQFF
TRBV11-2	TRBJ1-6	.	TRBD1	TGTGCCAGCAGCGGGTACAGGGGTTATAATTCACCCCTCCACTTT	CASSGYRGYNSPLHF
TRBV15	TRBJ2-2	few	TRBD2	TGTGCCACCAGCAGAGATCGGGGGGACACCGGGGAGCTGTTTTTT	CATSRDRGDTGELFF
TRBV10-3	TRBJ2-4	.	.	TGTGCCATCAGTGAGTCTAAATCGGACTATGAAAAAAACATTCAGTACTTC	CAISESKSDYEKNIQYF
TRBV7-8	TRBJ2-5	.	.	TGTGCCAGCAGCTCCGGGGACACCCGAAAGGGGGAGACCCAGTACTTC	CASSSGDTRKGETQYF
TRBV27	TRBJ2-1	.	.	TGTGCCAGCAGTTCACCCCTATCTAGATACAATGAGCAGTTCTTC	CASSSPLSRYNEQFF
TRBV7-2	TRBJ1-2	.	.	TGTGCCAGCAGCTTAGCCCAGGGGCAACTCTATGGCTACACCTTC	CASSLAQGQLYGYTF
TRBV12-3/TRBV12-4	TRBJ1-2	.	.	TGTGCCAGCAGTTTAGGGGCATACTATGGCTACACCTTC	CASSLGAYYGYTF
TRBV5-1	TRBJ1-2	.	.	TGCGCCAGCAGCCCCGGGGGGACAATCCATGGCTACACCTTC	CASSPGGTIHGYTF
TRBV3-1/TRBV3-2	TRBJ1-1	.	.	TGTGCCAGCAGCCAAGGGGGCGTCACTGAAGCTTTCTTT	CASSQGGVTEAFF
TRBV27	TRBJ2-1	.	TRBD1	TGTGCCAGCAGTACCTTGGGGGACAGGGGGTACCATGAGCAGTTCTTC	CASSTLGDRGYHEQFF
TRBV5-5	TRBJ2-7	.	.	TGTGCCAGCAGCTTTACGGGGAGGTCCTACGAGCAGTACTTC	CASSFTGRSYEQYF
TRBV5-6	TRBJ1-3	once	.	TGTGCCAGCAGCTTGGGCCCGAGCTCTGGAAACACCATATATTTT	CASSLGPSSGNTIYF
TRBV2	TRBJ1-5	.	TRBD1	TGTGCCAGCAGGGAGGACAGGGAGAATCAGCCCCAGCATTTT	CASREDRENQPQHF
TRBV9	TRBJ2-4	.	.	TGTGCCAGCAGCGTAGACAGGGATCCCAAAAACATTCAGTACTTC	CASSVDRDPKNIQYF
TRBV11-2	TRBJ2-7	.	.	TGTGCCAGCAGGCAGCTCGGGACACTCGTCTACGAGCAGTACTTC	CASRQLGTLVYEQYF
TRBV7-8	TRBJ1-1	.	.	TGTGCCAGCAGCTTAGTGTCCAGGAACACTGAAGCTTTCTTT	CASSLVSRNTEAFF